The 15 T cell receptor beta chains below come from one sample, sequenced in a study of T cell repertoires in cytomegalovirus infection. MiXCR, applied by TCRdb to the reads, yields one record per CDR3 protein. Altogether about 140,000 distinct CDR3 sequences are present, roughly 6.5% being singletons, with the ten largest covering 18%. What was sequenced was PBMCs. These receptors all come from a human donor in good health (CMV status not recorded). Some clones in this sample may be carry-over from other donors' samples.

The rearrangement uses TRBV28 and TRBJ1-6, with D maybe TRBD1 (6 bases). Germline CDR1 and CDR2: MDHEN and SYDVKM. V gave up 2 bases and J gave up 10 bases, with 15 bases separating them. The CDR3 spans 15 residues. Here the CDR3 reads CASSLRGGAGSPLHF. DNA of the CDR3: TGTGCCAGCAGTTTACGGGGGGGCGCCGGCTCACCCCTCCACTTT.

The V call is TRBV27, the J call TRBJ1-3, with D unresolved. This CDR3 region has 14 residues. V lost 6 bases to trimming and J lost 0 bases, with 9 bases between them. CDR1 and CDR2 from the germline V gene are MNHEY and SMNVEV (reference sequence). The CDR3 sequence: CASRSEGSGNTIYF. CDR3 nucleotides: TGTGCCAGCAGGTCCGAGGGCTCTGGAAACACCATATATTTT.

This clonotype was picked up a small number of times. The chain joins TRBV6-2 or TRBV6-3 to TRBJ1-1, with 7 positions matching TRBD1. V trimming: 5 bases; J trimming: 1 base; junction bases outside the gene matches: 4. This CDR3 is built from 14 residues. Germline CDR1 and CDR2: MNHEY and SVGEGT. The CDR3, as DNA: TGTGCCAGCAGTCCGGGACAGACGAACACTGAAGCTTTCTTT. Amino acids: CASSPGQTNTEAFF.

This clonotype was seen at least ten times. The chain employs TRBV7-2 and TRBJ1-1; tentative D call: TRBD1 (5 bases). The CDR3 is 14 residues long. The ends were cut back, 5 bases at V and 4 bases at J, with 14 bases in the middle. The germline V gene has CDR1 SGHTA and CDR2 FQGNSA. CDR3 bases: TGTGCCAGCAGCCCCCAGGGTGGGATCACTGAAGCTTTCTTT. Amino acids: CASSPQGGITEAFF.

This clonotype was seen many times. The chain combines TRBV7-2 with TRBJ2-1; the D call may be TRBD1 or TRBD2 (5 bases each). There are 14 residues in the CDR3. Germline-derived CDR1 and CDR2 are SGHTA and FQGNSA. V was clipped by 1 base and J by 8 bases, with 12 bases between them. DNA of the CDR3: TGTGCCAGCAGCTTAGTTGGGGGTGGCGATGAGCAGTTCTTC. Translating gives CASSLVGGGDEQFF.

This clonotype was recorded at least ten times. The chain links TRBV5-5 to TRBJ2-7; TRBD2 aligns across 10 bases. V was clipped by 0 bases and J by 4 bases; unmatched bases: 4. The germline CDR1 and CDR2 sequences are SGHKS and YYEKEE (reference sequence). The CDR3 sequence is 15 residues long. The CDR3 sequence: CASSLGRTSGYEQYF. The CDR3 nucleotides read TGTGCCAGCAGCTTGGGACGGACTAGCGGTTACGAGCAGTACTTC.

This clonotype was recorded at least ten times. This chain connects TRBV7-9 to TRBJ1-6, with D perhaps matching TRBD1 (5 bases). CDR3 length equals 15 residues. V gave up 5 bases and J gave up 7 bases, with 15 bases separating them. The germline gives CDR1 SEHNR, CDR2 FQNEAQ (reference sequence). CDR3 sequence reads: CASSDSGWGNSPLHF. The CDR3 DNA is TGTGCCAGCAGCGACTCGGGATGGGGCAATTCACCCCTCCACTTT.

This clonotype was seen repeatedly, ten times or more. The chain recombines TRBV7-8 with TRBJ1-5; the D is unclear. V lost 3 bases and J 0 bases, leaving 12 bases between the germline ends. The germline CDR1 and CDR2 sequences are SGHVS and FQNEAQ. The CDR3 length is 16 residues. CDR3 DNA sequence: TGTGCCAGCAGCTTTAAGAGAGGAGATAGCAATCAGCCCCAGCATTTT. It encodes CASSFKRGDSNQPQHF.

This clonotype showed up many times. The chain has TRBV20-1 and TRBJ2-3, with TRBD1 identical over 10 bases. Germline loops: CDR1 DFQATT, CDR2 SNEGSKA (reference sequence). The CDR3 has 13 amino acids. V gave up 6 bases and J gave up 3 bases; unmatched junction bases: 3. The CDR3 spells CSAWTGGTDTQYF. The CDR3 region has the DNA TGCAGTGCCTGGACAGGGGGGACAGATACGCAGTATTTT.

The chain has TRBV10-3 and TRBJ1-1, with D possibly TRBD1 on 5 matching bases. The CDR3 extends over 16 amino acids. CDR1 and CDR2 (germline): ENHRY, SYGVKD. Trimming cost V 3 bases and J 0 bases, with 14 bases left between them. CDR3 nucleotides: TGTGCCATCAGTGACCTATACGACAGCCTGAACACTGAAGCTTTCTTT. Translated, it gives CAISDLYDSLNTEAFF.

The genes are TRBV12-3 or TRBV12-4 and TRBJ2-5; D ambiguous. V was clipped by 5 bases and J by 0 bases, with 13 bases between them. This CDR3 has 15 residues. This CDR3 reads CASSGSDGHQETQYF. CDR3 bases: TGTGCCAGCAGTGGGTCGGACGGCCACCAAGAGACCCAGTACTTC.

This clonotype was seen many times. J is TRBJ2-5 and V is TRBV10-3; D is ambiguous. The length of the CDR3 is 13 residues. V gave up 4 bases and J gave up 4 bases, with 10 bases separating them. Germline values: CDR1 ENHRY, CDR2 SYGVKD. CDR3 nucleotide sequence: TGTGCCATCAGTGTAAACAGTAGAGAGACCCAGTACTTC. This sequence encodes CAISVNSRETQYF.

This clonotype was counted ten times or more. V and J are TRBV4-1 and TRBJ1-5; 8 nucleotides match TRBD1. This CDR3 has 15 residues. J was trimmed by 2 bases and V by 3 bases; bases with no gene match: 3. The germline V gene encodes CDR1 MGHRA and CDR2 YSYEKL. The CDR3 loop reads CASSHDRGGNQPQHF. CDR3 nucleotides: TGCGCCAGCAGCCACGACAGGGGAGGCAATCAGCCCCAGCATTTT.

This clonotype was detected only a few times. The chain has TRBV14 and TRBJ2-5; 8 bases fit TRBD2. Germline lookup yields CDR1 SGHDN and CDR2 FVKESK. With V trimmed by 4 bases and J by 2 bases, 9 bases remained unmatched. This CDR3 is 16 amino acids long. CDR3 amino acids: CASSLIPGLAQETQYF. The CDR3 DNA reads as TGTGCCAGCAGCCTCATACCTGGACTAGCACAAGAGACCCAGTACTTC.

This clonotype appeared many times. The chain carries TRBV7-8 and TRBJ1-2, with TRBD1 identical over 7 bases. This CDR3 has 18 residues. V was clipped by 1 base and J by 2 bases; unmatched bases: 13. Germline CDR1 SGHVS, CDR2 FQNEAQ. CDR3 in amino acids: CASSLGGPGTALNYGYTF. The CDR3 bases are TGTGCCAGCAGCTTAGGCGGTCCCGGGACAGCGTTAAACTATGGCTACACCTTC.